This T cell receptor beta chain was profiled in a study of shared clonotypes between healthy human individuals. Study-wide background: Per donor, three plates held CD4 naive cells, three held CD4 memory, two held CD8 naive and one held CD8 memory.

The germline CDR1 and CDR2 sequences are SGHDT and YYEEEE. The CDR3 runs to 14 residues. Trimming removed 1 base at V and 1 base at J, with 6 bases between. Division of CD4+ cells produced a CD45RA+ naive subset and a CD45RA-negative memory subset. Each replicate PCR on the sorted subsets used 200 to 250 ng DNA (approximately 33,000 T cell genomes). Sequencing used immunoSEQ multiplex PCR; TCRdb keeps in-frame clones, though not all of them. In the table there are 2 million to 2.5 million clones, approximately 94% of which are singletons. Sequencing was performed on naive CD4+ T cells sorted from blood. Specified subset: CD45RA+ positively selected. The source is a man younger than 35 in good health. This chain links TRBV5-6 with TRBJ1-5; D is unclear. The CDR3: CASSLLTSNQPQHF. In DNA, the CDR3 is TGTGCCAGCAGCTTGTTGACGAGCAATCAGCCCCAGCATTTT.